The source of this T cell receptor (beta chain) is a study of vaccination and CD4 T cells after COVID-19. As for the study in general: The convalescents were made up of six males and four females, two of whom were Hispanic. Overlapping spike peptides of SARS-CoV-2, HCoV-NL63, HCoV-OC43 and HCoV-229E were used, and cells were stimulated with them.

For this clonotype: Antigen unknown.

V shed 7 bases and J shed 4 bases, with 15 bases lying between them. The CDR3 extends over 13 amino acids. The germline CDR1 and CDR2 sequences are DFQATT and SNEGSKA (reference sequence). With the Oncomine TCR Beta short-read assay, DNA from cultured CD4+ T cells was sequenced. The template was genomic DNA from cultured CD4+ T cells. In TCRdb, the PCR reads were re-called with MiXCR into one record per CDR3 protein. The sample shows 25,000 to 30,000 distinct CDR3 sequences, around 64% of them seen only once. The sample's treatment: 10-day PBMC culture with coronavirus spike peptide pools or control peptides (ViraFEST assay). Negative selection was the method that isolated CD4+ T cells after more than 9 days of culture.

The gene calls are TRBV20-1 and TRBJ2-3; possibly TRBD1 or TRBD2 for D (5 bases each). This receptor was obtained from a human donor who received a COVID-19 vaccine. The sample in question was CD4+ T cells from blood, cultured in vitro, obtained after SARS-CoV-2 vaccination. The CDR3 coding sequence is TGCAGTGTGACTGGGCGAGGGGCAGATACGCAGTATTTT. Amino acid sequence: CSVTGRGADTQYF.